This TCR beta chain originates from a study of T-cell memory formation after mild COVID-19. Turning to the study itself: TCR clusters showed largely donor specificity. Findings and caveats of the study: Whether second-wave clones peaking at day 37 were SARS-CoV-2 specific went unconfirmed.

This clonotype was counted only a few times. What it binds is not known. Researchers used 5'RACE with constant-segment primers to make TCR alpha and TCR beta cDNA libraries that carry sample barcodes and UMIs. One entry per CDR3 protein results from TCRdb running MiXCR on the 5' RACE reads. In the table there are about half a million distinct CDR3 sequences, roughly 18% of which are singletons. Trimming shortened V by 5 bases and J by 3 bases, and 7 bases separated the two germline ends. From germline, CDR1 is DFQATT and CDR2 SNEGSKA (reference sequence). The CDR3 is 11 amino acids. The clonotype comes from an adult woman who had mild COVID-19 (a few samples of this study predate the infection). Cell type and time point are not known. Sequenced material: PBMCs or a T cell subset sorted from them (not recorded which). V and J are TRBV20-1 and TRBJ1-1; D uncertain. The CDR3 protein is CSALVDTEAFF. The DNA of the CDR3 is TGCAGTGCTCTGGTGGACACTGAAGCTTTCTTT.